Listed below are T cell receptor beta chains from one sample, sequenced in a study of PD-L1 blockade in urothelial cancer. This table comes from immunoSEQ multiplex PCR, and its TCRdb copy is limited to in-frame clones, with some not included. In the table there are 35,000 to 50,000 clones, more than 75% of which are singletons. This material consisted of PBMCs, taken around atezolizumab (anti-PD-L1) treatment. The receptors stem from a man aged 70 or older with urothelial cancer. Each CDR3 is given with its conserved first and last residue. A D gene is named only where the DNA matches it firmly. Clone size is stated in some rows and not others, as once, few, many or a class when expanded.

TRBD1,.,TRBV7-7,TRBJ2-7,CASSDGTGDSYEQYF,TGTGCTAGCAGTGATGGGACAGGGGACTCCTACGAGCAGTACTTC
TRBD1,.,TRBV7-9,TRBJ2-7,CASRGTGGYEQYF,TGTGCCAGCAGGGGGACAGGGGGGTACGAGCAGTACTTC
TRBD2,.,TRBV11-1,TRBJ2-3,CASSLRTSGSSTDTQYF,TGTGCCAGCAGCTTACGGACTAGCGGGAGCTCGACAGATACGCAGTATTTT
.,few,TRBV11-2,TRBJ2-1,CASSPQPADEQFF,TGTGCCAGCAGCCCCCAACCTGCGGATGAGCAGTTCTTC
.,.,TRBV5-4,TRBJ2-7,CASSLPGAGAFEQYF,TGTGCCAGCAGCCTCCCCGGCGCAGGGGCTTTCGAGCAGTACTTC
.,.,TRBV11-3,TRBJ2-3,CASSPRALYTDTQYF,TGTGCCAGCAGCCCCCGCGCCTTATACACAGATACGCAGTATTTT
.,.,TRBV20-1,TRBJ2-7,CSAPRQDEQYF,TGCAGTGCTCCCCGACAGGATGAGCAGTACTTC
.,.,TRBV4-1,TRBJ1-2,CASSTLEDPSSYGYTF,TGCGCCAGCTCTACATTAGAGGATCCGAGCTCCTATGGCTACACCTTC
.,.,TRBV4-2,TRBJ1-3,CASSQEVGGGNTIYF,TGTGCCAGCAGCCAAGAAGTGGGGGGAGGAAACACCATATATTTT
TRBD2,once,TRBV5-6,TRBJ2-7,CASSAGGGVGYEQYF,TGTGCCAGCAGCGCGGGTGGGGGGGTTGGCTACGAGCAGTACTTC
.,.,TRBV5-6,TRBJ2-7,CASSRDTDEQYF,TGTGCCAGCAGCAGGGACACCGACGAGCAGTACTTC
TRBD1,.,TRBV27,TRBJ2-7,CASSFNRGYEQYF,TGTGCCAGCAGTTTTAACAGGGGGTACGAGCAGTACTTC
TRBD2,.,TRBV9,TRBJ2-3,CASSVDGLASTDTQYF,TGTGCCAGCAGCGTAGATGGACTAGCTAGCACAGATACGCAGTATTTT
.,.,TRBV19,TRBJ2-7,CASSIRGGYEQYF,TGTGCCAGTAGTATAAGGGGGGGATACGAGCAGTACTTC
TRBD1,.,TRBV10-3,TRBJ2-3,CAISEGGQGGNTQYF,TGTGCCATCAGTGAAGGAGGACAGGGAGGAAATACGCAGTATTTT
.,.,TRBV5-5,TRBJ1-2,CASSFTRRYGYTF,TGTGCCAGCAGCTTCACGCGGAGATATGGCTACACCTTC
.,few,TRBV5-8,TRBJ2-7,CASSLTGEGPLNYEQYF,TGTGCCAGCAGCTTGACGGGAGAGGGGCCGCTCAACTACGAGCAGTACTTC
.,.,TRBV5-6,TRBJ2-3,CASSSQGWGRYTDTQYF,TGTGCCAGCAGCTCCCAGGGTTGGGGCAGATACACAGATACGCAGTATTTT
TRBD1,.,TRBV7-9,TRBJ2-7,CASSLTGGSDEQYF,TGTGCCAGCAGCTTAACAGGGGGCTCGGACGAGCAGTACTTC
TRBD1,.,TRBV28,TRBJ1-5,CASGWTGVDQPQHF,TGTGCCAGCGGGTGGACAGGGGTTGATCAGCCCCAGCATTTT
.,medium-sized,TRBV19,TRBJ1-1,CASTTHGGTEAFF,TGTGCCAGTACCACGCACGGGGGGACTGAAGCTTTCTTT
TRBD1,.,TRBV9,TRBJ2-2,CASSVGTVDTGELFF,TGTGCCAGCAGCGTGGGGACAGTGGATACCGGGGAGCTGTTTTTT